These T cell receptor beta chains were read from a single sample in a study of blood T cell repertoires in COVID-19. The method was immunoSEQ multiplex PCR; TCRdb's version includes in-frame clones alone and lacks a portion of them. The sample shows some 400,000 clones, approximately 89% of them seen only once. Sequenced material: peripheral blood. These receptors were taken from a woman in her sixties with COVID-19, enrolled during active disease. CDR3s include the opening cysteine and the closing phenylalanine or tryptophan. A D gene is named only where the DNA matches it firmly. Not all rows give a size; the values are once, few, many and, for expanded clones, a class.

len	v_gene	abundance	j_gene	d_gene	CDR3aa	CDR3nt
15	TRBV20-1	-	TRBJ2-3	TRBD2	CSASWASGATDTQYF	TGCAGTGCTAGTTGGGCTAGCGGGGCCACAGATACGCAGTATTTT
13	TRBV2	-	TRBJ1-1	-	CASTRVQNTEAFF	TGTGCCAGCACGAGGGTTCAGAACACTGAAGCTTTCTTT
14	TRBV3-1/TRBV3-2	-	TRBJ2-7	TRBD1	CASSQGQGGYEQYF	TGTGCCAGCAGCCAGGGACAGGGCGGGTACGAGCAGTACTTC
17	TRBV7-3	-	TRBJ2-2	-	CASSLTFQGLNTGELFF	TGTGCCAGCAGCTTAACGTTTCAGGGCCTAAACACCGGGGAGCTGTTTTTT
15	TRBV18	-	TRBJ1-3	-	CASSPENHSGNTIYF	TGTGCCAGCTCACCAGAGAACCACTCTGGAAACACCATATATTTT
11	TRBV14	-	TRBJ2-3	-	CASSPSDTQYF	TGTGCCAGCAGCCCTTCAGATACGCAGTATTTT
17	TRBV29-1	-	TRBJ2-1	-	CSARPEERQVIANEQFF	TGCAGCGCCCGACCTGAGGAACGACAGGTAATCGCCAATGAGCAGTTCTTC
15	TRBV30	-	TRBJ1-5	-	CAWSDPPGRVQPQHF	TGTGCCTGGAGTGATCCTCCCGGGAGGGTTCAGCCCCAGCATTTT
15	TRBV9	-	TRBJ1-4	-	CASSAGGREGEKLFF	TGTGCCAGCAGCGCCGGAGGCAGGGAGGGGGAAAAACTGTTTTTT
15	TRBV5-4	-	TRBJ1-2	TRBD1	CASSLGAGGTYGYTF	TGTGCCAGCAGCTTGGGGGCAGGGGGTACCTATGGCTACACCTTC
15	TRBV4-1	-	TRBJ2-1	TRBD2	CASSGTSGSPSEQFF	TGCGCCAGCAGCGGAACTAGCGGGAGCCCCAGTGAGCAGTTCTTC
13	TRBV25-1	-	TRBJ1-2	-	CASSENIVYGYTF	TGTGCCAGCAGTGAAAATATAGTCTATGGCTACACCTTC
15	TRBV19	-	TRBJ1-1	TRBD1	CASSPRQGRGTEAFF	TGTGCCAGTAGTCCTCGACAGGGCAGAGGCACTGAAGCTTTCTTT
12	TRBV30	-	TRBJ2-1	TRBD2	CAWSSERGGQFF	TGTGCCTGGAGTTCCGAGCGGGGTGGGCAGTTCTTC
14	TRBV7-9	-	TRBJ2-7	TRBD2	CASSQSGGQRQQYF	TGTGCCAGCAGCCAAAGCGGGGGGCAAAGACAGCAGTACTTC
15	TRBV18	few	TRBJ1-1	-	CASSPGQGNTRKAFF	TGTGCCAGCTCACCAGGGCAGGGGAATACGAGGAAGGCTTTCTTT
15	TRBV19	few	TRBJ2-2	TRBD1	CASSEGQMNTGELFF	TGTGCCAGTAGTGAGGGACAGATGAACACCGGGGAGCTGTTTTTT
11	TRBV5-1	-	TRBJ2-7	-	CASSSGVEQYF	TGCGCCAGCAGCTCGGGGGTTGAGCAGTACTTC
14	TRBV20-1	-	TRBJ2-7	-	CSASGGPSSYEQYF	TGCAGTGCTAGTGGAGGGCCTAGCTCCTACGAGCAGTACTTC
14	TRBV5-4	few	TRBJ1-3	TRBD1	CASSLQGPGNTIYF	TGTGCCAGCAGCCTACAGGGGCCTGGAAACACCATATATTTT
13	TRBV5-1	-	TRBJ1-2	TRBD1	CASSLGQGWGYTF	TGCGCCAGCAGCTTGGGACAGGGATGGGGCTACACCTTC
14	TRBV6-4	-	TRBJ2-2	-	CASSSGPNTGELFF	TGTGCCAGCTCTTCTGGGCCGAACACCGGGGAGCTGTTTTTT
14	TRBV9	-	TRBJ2-1	-	CASSVVQGYNEQFF	TGTGCCAGCAGCGTAGTTCAGGGGTACAATGAGCAGTTCTTC
12	TRBV3-1/TRBV3-2	-	TRBJ2-1	-	CASSSLGARWFF	TGTGCCAGCAGCTCCCTGGGCGCCCGGTGGTTCTTC
16	TRBV4-1	-	TRBJ2-2	-	CASSQERVGYTGELFF	TGCGCCAGCAGCCAAGAGAGGGTAGGGTACACCGGGGAGCTGTTTTTT
15	TRBV19	once	TRBJ2-5	TRBD1	CASSRTGSPRETQYF	TGTGCCAGTAGCAGGACAGGGTCACCGAGGGAGACCCAGTACTTC
14	TRBV7-9	few	TRBJ2-7	-	CASSLGGNLDEQYF	TGTGCCAGCAGCTTAGGGGGCAATCTTGACGAGCAGTACTTC
11	TRBV24-1	-	TRBJ2-3	-	CATSRGDTQYF	TGTGCCACCAGTCGCGGGGACACGCAGTATTTT
13	TRBV7-9	-	TRBJ2-2	-	CASRRDNTGELFF	TGTGCCAGCAGGAGGGATAACACCGGGGAGCTGTTTTTT
13	TRBV21-1	-	TRBJ2-7	-	CASRHGPPYEQYF	TGTGCCAGCCGACATGGGCCCCCGTACGAGCAGTACTTC
14	TRBV7-9	-	TRBJ2-1	-	CASSFLSAGNEQFF	TGTGCCAGCAGCTTTTTATCGGCGGGCAATGAGCAGTTCTTC
13	TRBV19	few	TRBJ1-2	-	CASISGANYGYTF	TGTGCCAGTATCTCAGGGGCTAACTATGGCTACACCTTC
16	TRBV5-1	-	TRBJ2-7	TRBD1	CASSLTGTGAIYEQYF	TGCGCCAGCAGCCTTACCGGGACAGGGGCCATCTACGAGCAGTACTTC
15	TRBV9	-	TRBJ1-5	-	CASSVGLGSNQPQHF	TGTGCCAGCAGCGTAGGACTAGGGAGCAATCAGCCCCAGCATTTT
15	TRBV28	-	TRBJ2-7	-	CASSPMDSPFSEQYF	TGTGCCAGCAGTCCGATGGACAGCCCGTTCAGCGAGCAGTACTTC
14	TRBV7-2	-	TRBJ2-7	-	CASSLLTASYEQYF	TGTGCCAGCAGCTTACTGACAGCCTCCTACGAGCAGTACTTC
16	TRBV7-9	-	TRBJ1-6	-	CASSQQQGFGDSPLHF	TGTGCCAGCAGCCAACAACAGGGCTTCGGGGATTCACCCCTCCACTTT
16	TRBV7-9	-	TRBJ1-1	-	CASSLGRGSMNTEAFF	TGTGCCAGCAGCTTAGGACGGGGTAGCATGAACACTGAAGCTTTCTTT
13	TRBV6-5	once	TRBJ1-1	TRBD1	CASTGTGYTEAFF	TGTGCCAGCACGGGGACAGGGTACACTGAAGCTTTCTTT
14	TRBV6-5	-	TRBJ2-3	-	CASSYGGSRDTQYF	TGTGCCAGCAGTTACGGCGGGTCGAGGGATACGCAGTATTTT